These 12 T cell receptor beta chains came from one sample sequenced in a study of control samples from healthy donors and cancer patients. Sequencing used immunoSEQ multiplex PCR; TCRdb keeps in-frame clones, though not all of them. The data show some 120,000 clones, with 90% seen just once and about 2.6% held by the top ten. Sequenced input: blood. Every receptor here comes from a man between 18 and 29 years old in good health.

This clone was recorded only once. This sequence joins TRBV9 and TRBJ1-1; D might be TRBD1 (6 bases). Trimming removed 0 bases from V and 7 bases from J, with 10 bases in between. CDR1 is SGDLS and CDR2 is YYNGEE in the germline V gene. There are 13 residues in the CDR3. CDR3 nucleotides: TGTGCCAGCAGCGTAGTAGGGGGGATTGAAGCTTTCTTT. It is translated as CASSVVGGIEAFF. The whole variable domain, filled in from reference TRBV9 and TRBJ1-1, reads DSGVTQTPKHLITATGQRVTLRCSPRSGDLSVYWYQQSLDQGLQFLIQYYNGEERAKGNILERFSAQQFPDLHSELNLSSLELGDSALYFCASSVVGGIEAFFGQGTRLTVV.

This chain links TRBV24-1 with TRBJ1-5; D gene uncertain. The CDR3 loop spans 14 amino acids. Germline V gene lookup returns CDR1 KGHDR and CDR2 SFDVKD. Trimming removed 6 bases at V and 0 bases at J, with 8 bases between. Here the CDR3 reads CATSSGYSNQPQHF. For the CDR3, the DNA is TGTGCCACCAGTTCCGGATATAGCAATCAGCCCCAGCATTTT.

The V and J genes are TRBV5-5 and TRBJ2-7; TRBD1 matches at 7 bases. Trimming removed 4 bases from V and 0 bases from J; junction bases left unmatched: 10. Per the germline V gene, CDR1 is SGHKS and CDR2 is YYEKEE (reference sequence). The CDR3 contains 16 residues. The CDR3 coding sequence is TGTGCCAGCAGCCAAACGCCGGGACAGAGCTCCTACGAGCAGTACTTC. Its translation: CASSQTPGQSSYEQYF. Variable domain in full (rest from reference TRBV5-5 and TRBJ2-7): DAGVTQSPTHLIKTRGQQVTLRCSPISGHKSVSWYQQVLGQGPQFIFQYYEKEERGRGNFPDRFSARQFPNYSSELNVNALLLGDSALYLCASSQTPGQSSYEQYFGPGTRLTVT.

In DNA, the CDR3 is TGTGCCAGCAAGATACAAGCAACTAATGAAAAACTGTTTTTT. This sequence encodes CASKIQATNEKLFF. The gene calls are TRBV2 and TRBJ1-4; D not certain. The V end lost 7 bases, the J end lost 0 bases, and 9 bases lay between the germline ends. Per the germline V gene, CDR1 is SNHLY and CDR2 is FYNNEI. The CDR3 is 14 residues long.

The chain combines TRBV2 with TRBJ2-2, with 8 nucleotides matching TRBD1. V dropped 6 bases and J dropped 4; count of bases not matched to a gene: 7. This CDR3 has 15 residues. The germline gives CDR1 SNHLY, CDR2 FYNNEI. Here the CDR3 reads CASRGQGMSTGELFF. The CDR3 DNA is TGTGCCAGCAGAGGACAGGGAATGAGCACCGGGGAGCTGTTTTTT. Full variable domain (missing parts from reference TRBV2 and TRBJ2-2): EPEVTQTPSHQVTQMGQEVILRCVPISNHLYFYWYRQILGQKVEFLVSFYNNEISEKSEIFDDQFSVERPDGSNFTLKIRSTKLEDSAMYFCASRGQGMSTGELFFGEGSRLTVL.

The chain combines TRBV3-1 (or the pseudogene TRBV3-2) with TRBJ2-5, with D possibly matching TRBD1 (6 bases). This CDR3 spans 14 amino acids. Germline-derived CDR1 and CDR2 are LGHDT and YNNKEL (reference sequence). V lost 3 bases to trimming and J lost 2 bases, with 10 bases between them. The CDR3 coding sequence is TGTGCCAGCAGCCAGGGACACCCGCAAGAGACCCAGTACTTC. Amino acid sequence: CASSQGHPQETQYF.

The chain employs TRBV5-4 and TRBJ1-1; TRBD1 might be the D (5 bases). The CDR3 contains 14 residues. From germline, CDR1 is SGHNT and CDR2 YYREEE (reference sequence). Trimming stripped 2 bases from V and 3 bases from J, with 11 bases between. The CDR3 bases are TGTGCCAGCAGCTTAGTGGGGGGAGACACTGAAGCTTTCTTT. Its protein product is CASSLVGGDTEAFF.

Only one count was recorded for this clone. This chain links TRBV10-3 with TRBJ1-6, with D tentatively TRBD1 (6 bases). Germline CDR1 is ENHRY and CDR2 is SYGVKD. V lost 3 bases to trimming and J lost 5 bases, with 11 bases between them. The CDR3 runs 15 residues. This chain's CDR3 is CAISEQGKDNSPLHF. DNA of the CDR3: TGTGCCATCAGTGAACAGGGTAAAGATAATTCACCCCTCCACTTT.

V usage is TRBV7-8 and J usage is TRBJ2-7; perhaps TRBD1 as D (5 bases). Per germline, CDR1 SGHVS and CDR2 FQNEAQ. This CDR3 has 12 residues. Trimming cost V 5 bases and J 6 bases, with 11 bases left between them. The CDR3 loop reads CASSKDSGEQYF. The CDR3 coding sequence is TGTGCCAGCAGCAAAGACAGTGGCGAGCAGTACTTC. Combining the CDR3 with reference TRBV7-8 and TRBJ2-7 gives the whole variable domain GAGVSQSPRYKVAKRGQDVALRCDPISGHVSLFWYQQALGQGPEFLTYFQNEAQLDKSGLPSDRFFAERPEGSVSTLKIQRTQQEDSAVYLCASSKDSGEQYFGPGTRLTVT.

The CDR3 DNA reads as TGTGCCAGCAGTCCAGGGGGGAACACCATATATTTT. This gives the protein CASSPGGNTIYF. This chain connects TRBV12-3 or TRBV12-4 to TRBJ1-3, with 7 bases fitting TRBD1. The CDR3 runs 12 residues. The V and J ends lost 5 bases and 7 bases, in that order; junction bases with no gene match: 2.

This chain connects TRBV6-5 to TRBJ1-1, with a tentative D call TRBD1 (5 bases). Germline-derived CDR1 and CDR2 are MNHEY and SVGAGI. The CDR3 spans 13 residues. This CDR3 is CATEPGGGTEAFF. In DNA, the CDR3 is TGTGCGACAGAGCCCGGGGGGGGTACTGAAGCTTTCTTT.

The chain couples TRBV9 to TRBJ2-7; D not certain. V was shortened by 4 bases and J by 0 bases, with 17 bases between the two germline ends. Looked up from germline, CDR1 is SGDLS and CDR2 is YYNGEE. CDR3 size: 16 residues. The CDR3 spells CASSPRLASTSYEQYF. DNA for the CDR3: TGTGCCAGCAGCCCCCGACTGGCCAGCACCTCCTACGAGCAGTACTTC.